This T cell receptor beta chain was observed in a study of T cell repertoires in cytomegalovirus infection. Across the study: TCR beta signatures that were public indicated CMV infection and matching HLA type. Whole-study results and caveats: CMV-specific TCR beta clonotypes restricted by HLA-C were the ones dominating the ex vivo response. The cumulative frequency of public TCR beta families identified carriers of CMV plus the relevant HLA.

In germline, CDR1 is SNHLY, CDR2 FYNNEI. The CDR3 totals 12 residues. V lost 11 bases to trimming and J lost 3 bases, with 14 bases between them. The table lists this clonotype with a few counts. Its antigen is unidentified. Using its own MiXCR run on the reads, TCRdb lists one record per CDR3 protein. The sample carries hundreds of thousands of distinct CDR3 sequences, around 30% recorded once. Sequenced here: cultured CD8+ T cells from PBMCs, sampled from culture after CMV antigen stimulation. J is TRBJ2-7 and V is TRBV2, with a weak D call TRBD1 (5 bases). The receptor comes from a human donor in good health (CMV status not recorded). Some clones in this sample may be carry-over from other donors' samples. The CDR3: CAVTDTYYEQYF. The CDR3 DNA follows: TGTGCCGTCACGGACACCTACTACGAGCAGTACTTC.